This is a list of T cell receptor beta chains from one sample in a study of blood T cell repertoires in COVID-19. Repertoires were generated with immunoSEQ multiplex PCR, while TCRdb's copy carries only in-frame clones and drops some. Of around 140,000 clones listed, about 74% are singletons. The material sequenced was peripheral blood. Every receptor here comes from a man between 45 and 60 years old with acute or convalescent COVID-19. CDR3s include the opening cysteine and the closing phenylalanine or tryptophan. The D gene is left open where the match is weak. Expanded clones get a size class; other rows say once, few or many, or leave the size out.

13 | - | TRBD1 | TRBJ2-3 | TRBV6-5 | CASSRTGTDTQYF | TGTGCCAGCAGTCGGACAGGGACAGATACGCAGTATTTT
15 | - | - | TRBJ1-1 | TRBV13 | CASSPFTGPDTEAFF | TGTGCCAGCAGCCCATTTACAGGGCCGGACACTGAAGCTTTCTTT
14 | - | TRBD1 | TRBJ1-4 | TRBV5-1 | CASRFGQGVEKLFF | TGCGCCAGCAGGTTTGGACAGGGTGTGGAAAAACTGTTTTTT
16 | few | TRBD1 | TRBJ2-5 | TRBV11-2 | CASSSDLDREGETQYF | TGTGCCAGCAGCTCAGACCTGGACAGGGAAGGGGAGACCCAGTACTTC
14 | - | - | TRBJ1-1 | TRBV30 | CAWTAQVMNTEAFF | TGTGCCTGGACCGCTCAGGTTATGAACACTGAAGCTTTCTTT
16 | - | - | TRBJ2-2 | TRBV5-1 | CASSHRDIRNTGELFF | TGCGCCAGCAGTCATCGGGACATCCGAAACACCGGGGAGCTGTTTTTT
14 | once | - | TRBJ1-4 | TRBV5-1 | CASSSSRGDEKLFF | TGCGCCAGCAGCTCGTCCAGGGGAGATGAAAAACTGTTTTTT
16 | - | - | TRBJ1-1 | TRBV14 | CASSQDGTRANTEAFF | TGTGCCAGCAGCCAAGATGGAACCAGGGCGAACACTGAAGCTTTCTTT
14 | once | TRBD2 | TRBJ2-3 | TRBV28 | CASSFSGRGDTQYF | TGTGCCAGCAGTTTCTCGGGGAGGGGAGATACGCAGTATTTT
14 | few | - | TRBJ1-6 | TRBV2 | CASSEGAPTSPLHF | TGTGCCAGCAGTGAGGGAGCGCCAACCTCACCCCTCCACTTT
15 | once | TRBD2 | TRBJ2-2 | TRBV30 | CAWSYSGGAAGELFF | TGTGCCTGGAGTTACAGCGGGGGGGCCGCCGGGGAGCTGTTTTTT
15 | - | - | TRBJ2-3 | TRBV7-3 | CASSFSSGGADTQYF | TGTGCCAGCAGCTTTAGCTCCGGAGGGGCAGATACGCAGTATTTT
17 | - | TRBD2 | TRBJ2-1 | TRBV9 | CASSPAAGGLSYNEQFF | TGTGCCAGCAGCCCAGCAGCGGGGGGGCTCTCCTACAATGAGCAGTTCTTC
16 | - | TRBD1 | TRBJ1-4 | TRBV2 | CASSADRPSANEKLFF | TGTGCCAGCAGCGCGGACAGGCCTTCCGCAAATGAAAAACTGTTTTTT
14 | - | - | TRBJ2-7 | TRBV7-3 | CASLQGGKSYEQYF | TGTGCCAGCCTACAGGGAGGGAAGTCCTACGAGCAGTACTTC
16 | - | - | TRBJ1-2 | TRBV5-3 | CASHATPRGRNYGYTF | TGTGCCAGCCATGCAACGCCGCGGGGGCGGAACTATGGCTACACCTTC
16 | - | - | TRBJ1-1 | TRBV7-2 | CASSWEQGHRNTEAFF | TGTGCCAGCAGCTGGGAACAGGGACATCGGAACACTGAAGCTTTCTTT
18 | - | - | TRBJ1-1 | TRBV21-1 | CASSRVRLSITENTEAFF | TGTGCCAGCAGCAGGGTCAGGTTGTCAATTACCGAGAACACTGAAGCTTTCTTT
15 | - | TRBD1 | TRBJ1-3 | TRBV19 | CASSISGTAGNTIYF | TGTGCCAGTAGTATCTCCGGGACAGCCGGAAACACCATATATTTT
13 | - | - | TRBJ1-4 | TRBV5-1 | CASSRDTNEKLFF | TGCGCCAGCAGCCGGGACACAAATGAAAAACTGTTTTTT
14 | - | - | TRBJ2-5 | TRBV5-1 | CASSRGGLQETQYF | TGCGCCAGCAGCAGGGGAGGACTGCAAGAGACCCAGTACTTC
15 | - | TRBD1 | TRBJ1-2 | TRBV4-1 | CASSPLLGQGYGYTF | TGCGCCAGCAGCCCACTATTGGGACAGGGCTATGGCTACACCTTC
16 | - | TRBD1 | TRBJ1-2 | TRBV11-2 | CASSSRTGTLGYGYTF | TGTGCCAGCAGTTCTCGGACAGGGACCCTTGGCTATGGCTACACCTTC
15 | - | - | TRBJ2-7 | TRBV9 | CASSVGDTTTYEQYF | TGTGCCAGCAGCGTAGGGGACACCACCACCTACGAGCAGTACTTC
15 | - | - | TRBJ1-2 | TRBV5-1 | CASSVQGREEDGYTF | TGCGCCAGCAGCGTACAGGGCAGAGAGGAGGATGGCTACACCTTC